Below, one T cell receptor (beta chain) is given with its context. Its cognate antigen is unknown. Method: immunoSEQ multiplex PCR; TCRdb's copy keeps in-frame clones and lacks some. The sample contains approximately 50,000 clones, roughly 80% of which appear only once. Every patient had mismatch repair deficiency by PCR or immunohistochemistry. TCR sequencing covered a few patients who responded to pembrolizumab. Germline-derived CDR1 and CDR2 are LNHDA and SQIVND (reference sequence). CDR3 length: 14 residues. The J segment lost 6 bases and the V segment lost 7 bases, leaving 6 bases of the junction unmatched. The record originates from a study of PD-1 blockade in mismatch repair-deficient tumors. Study as a whole: Patients had approximately 13 mismatch repair-deficient cancer types and were previously treated and progressing.

Findings and limits, study-wide: Rapid post-treatment expansion, then contraction, generally preceding radiologic response, marked tumor-resident clones.

The sequence came from an adult with mismatch repair-deficient cancer. Specimen: peripheral blood, collected 4 weeks after starting pembrolizumab. The genes are TRBV19 and TRBJ1-5; the match to TRBD1 covers 10 bases. The chain's CDR3 is CASTRTGGAQPQHF. In DNA, the CDR3 is TGTGCCAGTACCCGGACAGGGGGTGCTCAGCCCCAGCATTTT.